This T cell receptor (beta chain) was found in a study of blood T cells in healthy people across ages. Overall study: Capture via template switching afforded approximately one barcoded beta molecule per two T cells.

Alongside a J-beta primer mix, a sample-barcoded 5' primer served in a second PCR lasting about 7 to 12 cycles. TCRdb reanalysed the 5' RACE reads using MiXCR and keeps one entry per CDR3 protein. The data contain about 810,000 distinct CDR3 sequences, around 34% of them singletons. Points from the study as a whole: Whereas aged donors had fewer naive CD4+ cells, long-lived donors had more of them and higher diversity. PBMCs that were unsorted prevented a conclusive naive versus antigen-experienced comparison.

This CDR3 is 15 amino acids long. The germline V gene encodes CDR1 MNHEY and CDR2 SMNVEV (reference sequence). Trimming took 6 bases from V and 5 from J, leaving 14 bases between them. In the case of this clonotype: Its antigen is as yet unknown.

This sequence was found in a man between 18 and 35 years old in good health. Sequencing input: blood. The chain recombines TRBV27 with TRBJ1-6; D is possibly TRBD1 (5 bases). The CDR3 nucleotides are TGTGCCAGCAGATGGGGGGGTGAACATAATTCACCCCTCCACTTT. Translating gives CASRWGGEHNSPLHF.